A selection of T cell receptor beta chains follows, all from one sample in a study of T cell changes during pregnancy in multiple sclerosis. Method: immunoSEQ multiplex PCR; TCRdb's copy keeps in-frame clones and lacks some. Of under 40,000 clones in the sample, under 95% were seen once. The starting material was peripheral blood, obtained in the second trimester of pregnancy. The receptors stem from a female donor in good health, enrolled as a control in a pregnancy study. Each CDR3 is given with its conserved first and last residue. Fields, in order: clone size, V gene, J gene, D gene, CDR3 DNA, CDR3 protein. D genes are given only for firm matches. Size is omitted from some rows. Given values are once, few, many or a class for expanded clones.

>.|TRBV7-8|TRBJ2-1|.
TGTGCCAGCAGCTTACCGCGGAGCTGGCGCAATGAGCAGTTCTTC
CASSLPRSWRNEQFF
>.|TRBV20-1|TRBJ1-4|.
TGCAGTGCTAGCTACAATGAAAAACTGTTTTTT
CSASYNEKLFF
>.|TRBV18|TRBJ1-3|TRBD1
TGTGCCAGCTCACCACGGGGACAGGTCGGCGGGATAAACACCATATATTTT
CASSPRGQVGGINTIYF
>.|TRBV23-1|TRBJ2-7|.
TGCGCCGCATACCCCTGGGAGTACGAGCAGTACTTC
CAAYPWEYEQYF
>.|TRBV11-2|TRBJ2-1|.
TGTGCCAGCAGCTCTTTAAATCTAGCGCTAGGGGACAATGAGCAGTTCTTC
CASSSLNLALGDNEQFF
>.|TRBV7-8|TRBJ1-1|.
TGTGCCAGCAGCTTATTAGTGAGAAACACTGAAGCTTTCTTT
CASSLLVRNTEAFF
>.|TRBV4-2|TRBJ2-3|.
TGTGCCAGCAGCCAAGAGTGGGGGGGGGCCGGGGCAGATACGCAGTATTTT
CASSQEWGGAGADTQYF
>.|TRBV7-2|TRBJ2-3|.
TGTGCCAGCAGCTGGGGAGTCAGCTCTGATACGCAGTATTTT
CASSWGVSSDTQYF
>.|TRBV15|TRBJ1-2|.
TGTGCCACCAGCAGAGACCGGGGTCGGGGCTACACCTTC
CATSRDRGRGYTF
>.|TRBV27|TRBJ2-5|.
TGTGCCAGCCCCCCATCCGGACGGGGACAAGAGACCCAGTACTTC
CASPPSGRGQETQYF
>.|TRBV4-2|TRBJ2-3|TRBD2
TGTGCCAGCAGTCCTGACCCAGCGGGAGGGCCGGGCACAGATACGCAGTATTTT
CASSPDPAGGPGTDTQYF
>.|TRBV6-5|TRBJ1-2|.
TGTGCCAGCAGTTACCGGGCAGGAGCGGGTGGCTACACCTTC
CASSYRAGAGGYTF
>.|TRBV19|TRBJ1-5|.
TGTGCCAGTAGTATTAAGGGGATTAATCAGCCCCAGCATTTT
CASSIKGINQPQHF
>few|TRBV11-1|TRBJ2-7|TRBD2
TGTGCCAGCAGCTTAGAAGGACCGCAGCGGGAGGGGACCGCCTACGAGCAGTACTTC
CASSLEGPQREGTAYEQYF
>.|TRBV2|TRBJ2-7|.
TGTGCCAGCAGTAAGCCGTTCGACTACGAGCAGTACTTC
CASSKPFDYEQYF
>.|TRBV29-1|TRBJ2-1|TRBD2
TGCAGCGCTCAAGCGGGAGGAAGGACCTACAATGAGCAGTTCTTC
CSAQAGGRTYNEQFF
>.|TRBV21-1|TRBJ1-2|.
TGTGCCAGCAGCAAAGAAGGGGGCCGCTATGGCTACACCTTC
CASSKEGGRYGYTF
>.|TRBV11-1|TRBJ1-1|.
TGTGCCAGCAGAATAGGGGGGGGCGGACCCGAAGCTTTCTTT
CASRIGGGGPEAFF
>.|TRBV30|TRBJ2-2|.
TGTGCCTGGAGTGTACGGGGTCTCGACACCGGGGAGCTGTTTTTT
CAWSVRGLDTGELFF
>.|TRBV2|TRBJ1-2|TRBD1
TGTGCCAGCAGGACCGGGACAGATACAGCCTCTAACTATGGCTACACCTTC
CASRTGTDTASNYGYTF
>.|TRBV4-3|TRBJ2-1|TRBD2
TGCGCCAGCAGCCTTGGGACTAGCGGGGGAATGTTCTTC
CASSLGTSGGMFF
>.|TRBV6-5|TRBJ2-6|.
TGTGCCAGCAGTTACGGAGGGGCAGGGGCCAACGTCCTGACTTTC
CASSYGGAGANVLTF
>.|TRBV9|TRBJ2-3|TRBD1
TGTGCCAGCAGCGTTGGGACAGGGCAAAGCACAGATACGCAGTATTTT
CASSVGTGQSTDTQYF
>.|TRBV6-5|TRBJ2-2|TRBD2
TGTGCCAGCTCGCATCGGGGGGGGTCGGCCGGGGAGCTGTTTTTT
CASSHRGGSAGELFF
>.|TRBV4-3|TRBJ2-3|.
TGCGCCAGCAGCCAAGGTACTTCGATCACAGATACGCAGTATTTT
CASSQGTSITDTQYF
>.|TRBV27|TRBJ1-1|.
TGTGCCAGCAGTTTAGGCCCGAACACTGAAGCTTTCTTT
CASSLGPNTEAFF
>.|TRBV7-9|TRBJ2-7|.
TGTGCCAGCAGCTTACGACAGTCCTACGAGCAGTACTTC
CASSLRQSYEQYF
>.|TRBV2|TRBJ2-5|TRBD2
TGTGCCAGCAGTGAAGCGGCTAGCGGGGGTTTCCAAGAGACCCAGTACTTC
CASSEAASGGFQETQYF
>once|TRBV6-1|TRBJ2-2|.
TGTGCCAGTAGATTAGTTGAAACCGGGGAGCTGTTTTTT
CASRLVETGELFF
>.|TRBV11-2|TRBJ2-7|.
TGTGCCAGCAGCTTAGAACGGACAATTACCTACGAGCAGTACTTC
CASSLERTITYEQYF
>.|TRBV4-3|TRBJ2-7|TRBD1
TGCGCCAGCAGCCAAGACGGTACAGGGGTGGCCTACGAGCAGTACTTC
CASSQDGTGVAYEQYF
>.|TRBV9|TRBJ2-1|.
TGTGCCAGCAGCGCCCGGACGGACTATAGGGTCGATGAGCAGTTCTTC
CASSARTDYRVDEQFF
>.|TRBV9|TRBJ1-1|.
TGTGCCAGCAGCGTAGGAGGAGGAGTGGCTTTCTTT
CASSVGGGVAFF
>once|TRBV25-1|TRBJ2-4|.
TGTGCCAGCAGTGAATCCCGGGGGAGCGCCAAAAACATTCAGTACTTC
CASSESRGSAKNIQYF
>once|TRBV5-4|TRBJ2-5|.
TGTGCCAGCAGCCCCGGTCTTAATTCACAAGAGACCCAGTACTTC
CASSPGLNSQETQYF
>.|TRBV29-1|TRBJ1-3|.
TGCAGCGTTGCCCCGGGAATCGATGGAAACACCATATATTTT
CSVAPGIDGNTIYF
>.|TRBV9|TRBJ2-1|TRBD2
TGTGCCAGCAGCCTCCGGACTAGCTCCTACAATGAGCAGTTCTTC
CASSLRTSSYNEQFF
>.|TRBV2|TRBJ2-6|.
TGTGCCAGCAGTGAGAGCGGTCGCTCTGGGGCCAACGTCCTGACTTTC
CASSESGRSGANVLTF
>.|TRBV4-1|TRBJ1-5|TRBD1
TGCGCCAGCAGCCAGGGGCCTACCCAGACAGGGGATCAGCCCCAGCATTTT
CASSQGPTQTGDQPQHF
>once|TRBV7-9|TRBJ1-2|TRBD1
TGTGCCAGCAGCTCGGAAGGGGGCTTGTATGGCTACACCTTC
CASSSEGGLYGYTF
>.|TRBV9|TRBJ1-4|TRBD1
TGTGCCAGCAGCCCACATATGGACAGGGCGGGGGAAAAACTGTTTTTT
CASSPHMDRAGEKLFF
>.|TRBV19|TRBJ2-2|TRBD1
TGTGCCAGTGGAACCGGGACAGGGGGGATGCGGAACACCGGGGAGCTGTTTTTT
CASGTGTGGMRNTGELFF
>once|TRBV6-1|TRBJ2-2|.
TGTGCCAGCAGTTTCCGTAGAACCGGGGAGCTGTTTTTT
CASSFRRTGELFF
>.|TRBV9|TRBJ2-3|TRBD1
TGTGCCAGCAGCGGGGCAGACAGGGGGCTCGCAGATACGCAGTATTTT
CASSGADRGLADTQYF
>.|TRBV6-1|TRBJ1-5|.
TGTGCCAGCAGTGGACAGTCGGGTCAGCCCCAGCATTTT
CASSGQSGQPQHF
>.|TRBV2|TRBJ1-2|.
TGTGCCAGCACCCAAACTAAGGATGGCTACACCTTC
CASTQTKDGYTF
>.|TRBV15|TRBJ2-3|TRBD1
TGTGCCACCAGCAGACTGACAGGGATCCCAGATACGCAGTATTTT
CATSRLTGIPDTQYF
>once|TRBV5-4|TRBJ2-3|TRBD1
TGTGCCAGCAGCTTGGTTGAGGGGGCAGGGGATACGCAGTATTTT
CASSLVEGAGDTQYF
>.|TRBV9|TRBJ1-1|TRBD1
TGTGCCAGCAGCGTCTGGACAGGGGGCGCGAGGGACACTGAAGCTTTCTTT
CASSVWTGGARDTEAFF
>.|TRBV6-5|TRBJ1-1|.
TGTGCCAGCAGTTACTCGAATCGGGGGAACACTGAAGCTTTCTTT
CASSYSNRGNTEAFF
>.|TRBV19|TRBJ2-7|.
TGTGCCAGTAGTATTTACCGTAGCTCCTACGAGCAGTACTTC
CASSIYRSSYEQYF